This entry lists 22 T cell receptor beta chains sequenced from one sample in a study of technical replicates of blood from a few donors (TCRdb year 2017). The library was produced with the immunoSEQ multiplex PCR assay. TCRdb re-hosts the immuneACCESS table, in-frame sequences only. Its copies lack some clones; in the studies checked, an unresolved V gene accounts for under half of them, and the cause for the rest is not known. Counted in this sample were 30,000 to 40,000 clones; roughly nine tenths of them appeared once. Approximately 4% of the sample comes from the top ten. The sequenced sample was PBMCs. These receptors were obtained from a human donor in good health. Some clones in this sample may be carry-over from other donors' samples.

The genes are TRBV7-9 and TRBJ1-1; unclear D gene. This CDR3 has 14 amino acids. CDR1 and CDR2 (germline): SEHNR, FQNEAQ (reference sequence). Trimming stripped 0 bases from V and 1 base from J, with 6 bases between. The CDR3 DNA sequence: TGTGCCAGCAGCTTAGCTAGAGGGAACACTGAAGCTTTCTTT. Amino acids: CASSLARGNTEAFF. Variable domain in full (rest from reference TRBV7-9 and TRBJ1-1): DTGVSQNPRHKITKRGQNVTFRCDPISEHNRLYWYRQTLGQGPEFLTYFQNEAQLEKSRLLSDRFSAERPKGSFSTLEIQRTEQGDSAMYLCASSLARGNTEAFFGQGTRLTVV.

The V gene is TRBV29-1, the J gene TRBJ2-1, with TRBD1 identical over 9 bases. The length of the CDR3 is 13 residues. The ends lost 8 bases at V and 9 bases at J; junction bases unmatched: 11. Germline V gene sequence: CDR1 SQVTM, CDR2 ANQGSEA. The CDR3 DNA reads TGCAGCCTCCTGACAGGGGGTCGTAGTGAGCAGTTCTTC. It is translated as CSLLTGGRSEQFF.

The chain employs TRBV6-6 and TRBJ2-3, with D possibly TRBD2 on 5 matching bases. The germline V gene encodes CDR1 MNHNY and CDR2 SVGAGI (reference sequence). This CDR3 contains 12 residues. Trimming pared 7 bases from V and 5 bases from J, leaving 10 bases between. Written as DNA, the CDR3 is TGTGCCAGCAATCGGGGAATAGATACGCAGTATTTT. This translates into CASNRGIDTQYF.

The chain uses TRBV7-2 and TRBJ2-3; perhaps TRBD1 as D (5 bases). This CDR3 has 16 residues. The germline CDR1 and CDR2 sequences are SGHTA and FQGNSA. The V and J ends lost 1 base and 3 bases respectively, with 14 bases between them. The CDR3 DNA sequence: TGTGCCAGCAGCTTAGAATTAGGGGAACGGACAGATACGCAGTATTTT. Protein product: CASSLELGERTDTQYF.

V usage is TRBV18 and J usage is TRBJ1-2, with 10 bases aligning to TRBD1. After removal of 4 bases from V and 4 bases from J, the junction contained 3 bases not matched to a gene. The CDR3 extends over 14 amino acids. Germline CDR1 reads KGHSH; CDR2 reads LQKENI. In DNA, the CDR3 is TGTGCCAGCTCACAGGGACAGGGGACCTATGGCTACACCTTC. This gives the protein CASSQGQGTYGYTF.

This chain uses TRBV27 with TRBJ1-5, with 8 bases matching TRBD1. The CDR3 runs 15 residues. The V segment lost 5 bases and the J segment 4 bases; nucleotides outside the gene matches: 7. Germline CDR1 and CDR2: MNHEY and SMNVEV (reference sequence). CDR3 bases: TGTGCCAGCAGTCCGCGGACAGGGATAAATCAGCCCCAGCATTTT. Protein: CASSPRTGINQPQHF.

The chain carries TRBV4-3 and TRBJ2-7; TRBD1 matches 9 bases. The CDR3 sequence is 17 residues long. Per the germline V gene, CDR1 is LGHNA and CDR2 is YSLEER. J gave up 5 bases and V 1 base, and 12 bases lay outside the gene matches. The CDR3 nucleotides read TGCGCCAGCAGCCAAGGGCCCGCGGGACAGGGAAACAACGAGCAGTACTTC. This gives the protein CASSQGPAGQGNNEQYF.

In nucleotides, the CDR3 is TGTGCCCCGACAGGGAGGAAGAATGAGCAGTTCTTC. Encoded protein: CAPTGRKNEQFF. The chain couples TRBV19 to TRBJ2-1; TRBD1 is a possible D gene (7 bases). Germline assignment: CDR1 LNHDA and CDR2 SQIVND (reference sequence). The CDR3 is made up of 12 amino acids. V shed 11 bases and J shed 7 bases, with 15 bases lying between them.

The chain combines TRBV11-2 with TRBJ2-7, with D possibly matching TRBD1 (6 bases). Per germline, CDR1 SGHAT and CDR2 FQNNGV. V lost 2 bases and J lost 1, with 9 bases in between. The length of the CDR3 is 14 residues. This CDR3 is CASSLTRGSYEQYF. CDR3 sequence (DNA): TGTGCCAGCAGCTTAACCAGGGGATCCTACGAGCAGTACTTC.

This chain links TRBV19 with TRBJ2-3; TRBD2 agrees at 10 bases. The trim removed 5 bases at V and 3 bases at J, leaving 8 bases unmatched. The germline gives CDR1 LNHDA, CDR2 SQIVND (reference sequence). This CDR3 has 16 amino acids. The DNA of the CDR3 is TGTGCCAGTAGTTTCTCTCCTAGCGGGGGAACAGATACGCAGTATTTT. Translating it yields CASSFSPSGGTDTQYF.

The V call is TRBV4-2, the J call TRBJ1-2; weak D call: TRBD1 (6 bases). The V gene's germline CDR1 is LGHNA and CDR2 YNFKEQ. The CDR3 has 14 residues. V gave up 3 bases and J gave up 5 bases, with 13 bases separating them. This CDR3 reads CASSHQQGRYGYTF. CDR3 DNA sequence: TGTGCCAGCAGCCACCAACAGGGTAGGTATGGCTACACCTTC.

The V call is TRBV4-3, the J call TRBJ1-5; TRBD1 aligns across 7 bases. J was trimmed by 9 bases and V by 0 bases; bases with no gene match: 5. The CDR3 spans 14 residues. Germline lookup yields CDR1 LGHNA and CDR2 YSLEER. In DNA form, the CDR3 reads TGCGCCAGCAGCCAAGAGACAGGGTATAGGCCCCAGCATTTT. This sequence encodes CASSQETGYRPQHF.

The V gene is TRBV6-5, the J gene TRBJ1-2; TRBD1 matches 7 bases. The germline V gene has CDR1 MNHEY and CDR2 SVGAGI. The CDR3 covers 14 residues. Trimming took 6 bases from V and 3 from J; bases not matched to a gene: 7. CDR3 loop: CASSRKQGHYGYTF. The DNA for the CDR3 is TGTGCCAGCAGCCGTAAACAGGGGCACTATGGCTACACCTTC.

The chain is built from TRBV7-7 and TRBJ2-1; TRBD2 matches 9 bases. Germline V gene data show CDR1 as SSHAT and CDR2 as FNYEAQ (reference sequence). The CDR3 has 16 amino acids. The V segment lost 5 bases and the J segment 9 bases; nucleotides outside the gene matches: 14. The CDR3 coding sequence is TGTGCCAGCAGCCCCTCCCTCGGGCGGGAGGGAATTGAGCAGTTCTTC. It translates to CASSPSLGREGIEQFF.

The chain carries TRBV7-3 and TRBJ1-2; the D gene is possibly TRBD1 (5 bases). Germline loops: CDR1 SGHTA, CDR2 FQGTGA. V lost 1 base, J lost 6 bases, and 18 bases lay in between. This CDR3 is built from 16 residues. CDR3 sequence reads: CASSLIPGGGLDGYTF. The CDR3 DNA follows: TGTGCCAGCAGCTTAATTCCGGGTGGGGGACTAGATGGCTACACCTTC.

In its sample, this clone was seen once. The CDR3 DNA follows: TGTGCCAGCTCACCAACGCGACTAGCGGGAGTAGTGGAGCAGTTCTTC. It is translated as CASSPTRLAGVVEQFF. The chain recombines TRBV18 with TRBJ2-1, with 12 nucleotides matching TRBD2. The CDR3 is 16 residues long. V shed 2 bases, J shed 10 bases, and the junction held 9 bases outside the gene matches. CDR1 and CDR2 from the germline V gene are KGHSH and LQKENI.

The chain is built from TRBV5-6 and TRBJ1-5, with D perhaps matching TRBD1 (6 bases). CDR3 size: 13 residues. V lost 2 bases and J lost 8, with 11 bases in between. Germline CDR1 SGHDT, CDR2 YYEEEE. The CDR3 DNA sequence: TGTGCCAGCAGCTTCTGGGGGCAGAAGCCCCAGCATTTT. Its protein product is CASSFWGQKPQHF.

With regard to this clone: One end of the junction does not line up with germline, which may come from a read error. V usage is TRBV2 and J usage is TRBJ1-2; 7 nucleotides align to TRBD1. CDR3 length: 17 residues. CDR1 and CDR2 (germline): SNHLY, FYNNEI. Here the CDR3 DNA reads TGTGCCAGCAGTGAAGGGGGAAGGGACAGAGCTAACTATGGCTATACCTTC. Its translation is CASSEGGRDRANYGYTF.

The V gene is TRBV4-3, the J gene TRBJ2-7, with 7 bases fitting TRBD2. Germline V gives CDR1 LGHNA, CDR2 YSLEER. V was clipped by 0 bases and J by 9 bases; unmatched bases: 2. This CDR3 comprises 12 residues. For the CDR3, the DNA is TGCGCCAGCAGCCAAGATGCGGGAGTGCAGTACTTC. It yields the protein CASSQDAGVQYF.

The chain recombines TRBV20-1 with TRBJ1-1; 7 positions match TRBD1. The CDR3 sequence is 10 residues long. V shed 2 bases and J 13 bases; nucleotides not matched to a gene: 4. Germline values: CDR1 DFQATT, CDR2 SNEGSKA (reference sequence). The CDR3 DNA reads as TGCAGTGCTAGATCAGGGGGACTTTTCTTT. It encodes CSARSGGLFF.

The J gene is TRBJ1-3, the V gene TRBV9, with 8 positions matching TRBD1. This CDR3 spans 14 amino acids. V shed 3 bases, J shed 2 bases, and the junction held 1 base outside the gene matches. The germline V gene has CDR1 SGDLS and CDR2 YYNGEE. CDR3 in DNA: TGTGCCAGCAGCGCAGGGGGCGCTGGAAACACCATATATTTT. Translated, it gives CASSAGGAGNTIYF.

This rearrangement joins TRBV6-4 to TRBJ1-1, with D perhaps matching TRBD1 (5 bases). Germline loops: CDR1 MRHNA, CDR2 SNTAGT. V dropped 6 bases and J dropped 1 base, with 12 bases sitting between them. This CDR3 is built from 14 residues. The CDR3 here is CASRASGWNTEAFF. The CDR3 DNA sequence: TGTGCCAGCAGAGCCTCAGGGTGGAACACTGAAGCTTTCTTT.